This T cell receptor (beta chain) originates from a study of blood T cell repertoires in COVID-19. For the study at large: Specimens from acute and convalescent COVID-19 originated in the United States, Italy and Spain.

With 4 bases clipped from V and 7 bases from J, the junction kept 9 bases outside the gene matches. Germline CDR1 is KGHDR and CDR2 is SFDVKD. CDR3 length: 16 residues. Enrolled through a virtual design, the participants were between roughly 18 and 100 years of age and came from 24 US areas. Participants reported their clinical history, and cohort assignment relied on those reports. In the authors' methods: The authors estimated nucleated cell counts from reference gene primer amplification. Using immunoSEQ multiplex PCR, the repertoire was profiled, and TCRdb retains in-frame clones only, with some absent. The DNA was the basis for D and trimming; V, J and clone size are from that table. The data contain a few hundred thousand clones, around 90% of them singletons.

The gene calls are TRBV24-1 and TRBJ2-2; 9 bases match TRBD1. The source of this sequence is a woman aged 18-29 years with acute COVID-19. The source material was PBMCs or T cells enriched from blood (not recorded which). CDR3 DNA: TGTGCCACCAGTGACCGGGACAGGGTGGTTAGCGGGGAGCTGTTTTTT. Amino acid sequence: CATSDRDRVVSGELFF.